The clone carrying this TCR beta chain showed up just once. The CDR3 does not end in the conserved phenylalanine or tryptophan, so this is likely a read error. Germline V gives CDR1 SGHAT, CDR2 FQDESV (reference sequence). The CDR3 totals 12 residues. The V end lost 9 bases, the J end lost 2 bases, and 8 bases lay between the germline ends. The study co-extracted DNA and RNA from around 20-30 mg of unsorted bulk tissue. Starting material of about 450 ng total RNA yielded TCR beta cDNA via a constant-region primer. Slightly modified ARM-PCR served as the procedure for the TCR beta libraries. These libraries came from three rounds of nested multiplex PCR. It was with TRBV1-TRBV30 forward primers and a C-beta reverse primer that the first two PCR rounds were run, at 10 to 11 cycles each. Using its own MiXCR run on the multiplex PCR reads, TCRdb lists one record per CDR3 protein. In the table there are fewer than 85,000 distinct CDR3 sequences, approximately 70% of which are singletons.

These data belong to a study of tumor-infiltrating lymphocytes in primary liver carcinoma. Overall study: Spanning 30 to 69 years of age, the patients were men and women.

Sequencing input: tumor-adjacent normal liver tissue. This rearrangement joins TRBV11-1 to TRBJ2-1, with D uncertain. This TCR was recovered from a man between 40 and 49 years old with primary liver carcinoma and hepatitis B virus infection. The CDR3 reads CASAWAYNEQFL. The DNA of the CDR3 is TGTGCCAGTGCATGGGCCTACAATGAGCAGTTCCTC.